This T cell receptor beta chain was found in a study of OX40 agonist ivuxolimab in advanced cancers. Germline lookup yields CDR1 MDHEN and CDR2 SYDVKM. This CDR3 has 11 amino acids. V gave up 3 bases and J gave up 6 bases, with 5 bases separating them. The assay was immunoSEQ multiplex PCR, and TCRdb's table has in-frame clones only and misses some. The sample comprises about 81,000 clones, more than 75% of which are singletons, and 0.45% to 0.6% rests with the top ten. The study sampled blood at baseline, cycle 4 day 1, and cycle 7 day 1. V is TRBV28 and J is TRBJ2-5; D remains unclear. Sample: CD4+ or CD8+ T cells sorted from blood, taken in a trial of the OX40 agonist ivuxolimab. This clonotype originated in an adult with an advanced solid tumor such as melanoma, head and neck, liver or kidney cancer. This chain's CDR3 is CASSFSQTQYF. The DNA of the CDR3 is TGTGCCAGCAGTTTCTCGCAGACCCAGTACTTC.